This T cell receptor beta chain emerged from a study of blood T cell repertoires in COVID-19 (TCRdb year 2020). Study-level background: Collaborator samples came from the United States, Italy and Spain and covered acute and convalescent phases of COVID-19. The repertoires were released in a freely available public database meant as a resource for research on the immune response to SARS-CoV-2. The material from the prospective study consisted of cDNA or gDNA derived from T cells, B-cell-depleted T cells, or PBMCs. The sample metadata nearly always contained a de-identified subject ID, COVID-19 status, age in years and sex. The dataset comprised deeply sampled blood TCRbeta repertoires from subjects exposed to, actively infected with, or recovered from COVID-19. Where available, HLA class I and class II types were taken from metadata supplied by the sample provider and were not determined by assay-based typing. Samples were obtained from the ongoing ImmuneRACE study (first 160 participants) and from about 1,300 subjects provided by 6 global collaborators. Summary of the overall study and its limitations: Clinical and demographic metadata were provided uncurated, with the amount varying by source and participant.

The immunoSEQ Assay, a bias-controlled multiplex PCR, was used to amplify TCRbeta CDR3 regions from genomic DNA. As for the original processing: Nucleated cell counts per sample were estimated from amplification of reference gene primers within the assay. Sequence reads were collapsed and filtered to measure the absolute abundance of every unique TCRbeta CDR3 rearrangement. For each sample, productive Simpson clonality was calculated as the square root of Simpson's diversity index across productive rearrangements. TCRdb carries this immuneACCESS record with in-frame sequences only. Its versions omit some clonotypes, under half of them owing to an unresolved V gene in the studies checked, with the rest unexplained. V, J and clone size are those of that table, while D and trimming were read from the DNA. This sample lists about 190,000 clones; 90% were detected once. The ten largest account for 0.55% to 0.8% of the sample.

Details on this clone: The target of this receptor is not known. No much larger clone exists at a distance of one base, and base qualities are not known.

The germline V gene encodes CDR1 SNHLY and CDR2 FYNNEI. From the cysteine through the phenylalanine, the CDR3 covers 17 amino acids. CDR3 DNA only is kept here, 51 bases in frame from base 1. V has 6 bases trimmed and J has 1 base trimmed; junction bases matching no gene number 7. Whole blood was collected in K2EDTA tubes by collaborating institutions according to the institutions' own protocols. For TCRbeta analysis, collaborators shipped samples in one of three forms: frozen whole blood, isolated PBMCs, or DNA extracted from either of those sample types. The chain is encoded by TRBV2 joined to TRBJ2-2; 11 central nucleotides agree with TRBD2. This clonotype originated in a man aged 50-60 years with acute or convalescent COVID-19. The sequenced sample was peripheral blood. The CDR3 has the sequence CASRIPTSGVNTGELFF. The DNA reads TGTGCCAGCAGAATACCGACTAGCGGGGTGAACACCGGGGAGCTGTTTTTT.